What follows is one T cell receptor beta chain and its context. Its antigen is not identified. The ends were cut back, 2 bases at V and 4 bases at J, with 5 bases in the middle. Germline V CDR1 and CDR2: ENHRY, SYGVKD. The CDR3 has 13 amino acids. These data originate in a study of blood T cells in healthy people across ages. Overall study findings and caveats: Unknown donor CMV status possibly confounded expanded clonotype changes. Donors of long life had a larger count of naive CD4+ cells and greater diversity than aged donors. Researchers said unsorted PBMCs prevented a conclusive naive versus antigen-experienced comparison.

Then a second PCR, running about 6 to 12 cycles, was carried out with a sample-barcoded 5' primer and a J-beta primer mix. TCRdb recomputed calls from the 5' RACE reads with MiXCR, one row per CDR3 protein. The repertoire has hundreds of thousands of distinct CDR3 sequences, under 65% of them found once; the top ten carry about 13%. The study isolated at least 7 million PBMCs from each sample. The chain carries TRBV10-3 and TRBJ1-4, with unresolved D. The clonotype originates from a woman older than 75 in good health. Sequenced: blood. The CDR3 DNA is TGTGCCATCAGTGAGGGAGGTAATGAAAAACTGTTTTTT. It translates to CAISEGGNEKLFF.